The 25 T cell receptor beta chains listed next were all sequenced from one sample in a study of shared T cell receptors in the human thymus. This table comes from immunoSEQ multiplex PCR, and its TCRdb copy is limited to in-frame clones, with some not included. The repertoire includes some 400,000 clones, over 90% of them detected once, and around 0.019% sits in the top ten. Sequencing input: thymocytes. The receptors derive from a human donor.

The chain links TRBV18 to TRBJ1-5, with TRBD1 matching 8 bases. CDR3 length: 15 residues. CDR1 and CDR2 from the germline V gene are KGHSH and LQKENI. Unmatched junction bases numbered 3, after V lost 2 bases and J lost 3 bases. The CDR3 sequence is CASSPGQGDNQPQHF. The CDR3 DNA reads as TGTGCCAGCTCACCAGGACAGGGTGACAATCAGCCCCAGCATTTT.

V is TRBV27 and J is TRBJ2-1, with no clear D. V lost 3 bases and J 1 base, leaving 16 bases between the germline ends. The CDR3 length is 17 residues. CDR1 and CDR2 from the germline V gene are MNHEY and SMNVEV (reference sequence). The CDR3 reads CASSFQILADSYNEQFF. The CDR3, as DNA: TGTGCCAGCAGTTTCCAGATCTTGGCAGATTCCTACAATGAGCAGTTCTTC.

This clone has only one observation. J is TRBJ2-1 and V is TRBV27; D gene ambiguous. The germline V and J ends were trimmed by 5 bases and 0 bases, with 8 bases remaining between them. Germline loops: CDR1 MNHEY, CDR2 SMNVEV (reference sequence). The CDR3 covers 14 residues. Here the CDR3 reads CASSTQSSYNEQFF. CDR3 DNA: TGTGCCAGCAGTACTCAAAGCTCCTACAATGAGCAGTTCTTC.

This chain links TRBV28 with TRBJ2-3; no reliable D call. V was cut by 0 bases and J by 0 bases, with 7 bases left in between. The germline CDR1 and CDR2 sequences are MDHEN and SYDVKM. This CDR3 region has 15 residues. This CDR3 reads CASSLWGSSTDTQYF. The CDR3 DNA reads TGTGCCAGCAGTTTATGGGGGTCTAGCACAGATACGCAGTATTTT.

V and J are TRBV28 and TRBJ1-5; no clear D. This CDR3 contains 16 residues. Germline V gives CDR1 MDHEN, CDR2 SYDVKM. The V end was cut by 7 bases, the J end by 4 bases, with 20 bases between. This CDR3 reads CASTLSHSGPNQPQHF. Written as DNA, the CDR3 is TGTGCCAGCACCTTGAGCCATTCAGGTCCTAATCAGCCCCAGCATTTT.

This chain uses TRBV11-2 with TRBJ1-1, with D possibly TRBD1 on 5 matching bases. Germline CDR1 SGHAT, CDR2 FQNNGV. Trimming took off 8 bases at V and 4 bases at J, with 11 bases between the two ends. The CDR3 is 12 residues long. CDR3 protein: CASSRVTTEAFF. CDR3 bases: TGTGCCAGCTCCAGGGTCACCACTGAAGCTTTCTTT.

This clone was picked up one time. The chain uses TRBV7-2 and TRBJ1-4; 7 bases map to TRBD1. V was clipped by 5 bases and J by 6 bases; unmatched bases: 9. CDR1 is SGHTA, CDR2 FQGNSA, per germline. CDR3 length equals 15 residues. The CDR3 bases are TGTGCCAGCAGCCGCTCCGGGACAGAATATGAAAAACTGTTTTTT. It specifies CASSRSGTEYEKLFF. The whole variable domain, remainder taken from reference TRBV7-2 and TRBJ1-4, is GAGVSQSPSNKVTEKGKDVELRCDPISGHTALYWYRQSLGQGLEFLIYFQGNSAPDKSGLPSDRFSAERTGGSVSTLTIQRTQQEDSAVYLCASSRSGTEYEKLFFGSGTQLSVL.

The rearrangement joins TRBV28 to TRBJ2-5; 7 nucleotides agree with TRBD1. This CDR3 has 13 amino acids. The trim removed 6 bases at V and 5 bases at J, leaving 6 bases unmatched. Germline V gene sequence: CDR1 MDHEN, CDR2 SYDVKM. CDR3 in DNA: TGTGCCAGCAGCCCAGGGGGTTTCGAGACCCAGTACTTC. Translation: CASSPGGFETQYF.

This clone was counted a single time. The rearrangement links TRBV27 to TRBJ1-1; D perhaps matches TRBD1 (5 bases). Trimming removed 11 bases at V and 5 bases at J, with 24 bases between. This CDR3 is built from 15 residues. The V gene's germline CDR1 is MNHEY and CDR2 SMNVEV (reference sequence). The CDR3 spells CASVGQGEGETEAFF. In nucleotides, the CDR3 is TGTGCCTCCGTTGGGCAGGGAGAGGGCGAGACTGAAGCTTTCTTT.

V is TRBV4-1 and J is TRBJ2-1; 14 bases fit TRBD2. Losses at the gene ends were 5 bases for V and 5 bases for J; bases not matched to a gene: 11. Germline loops: CDR1 MGHRA, CDR2 YSYEKL. The CDR3 consists of 18 residues. The chain's CDR3 is CASSKAAGTSGRNNEQFF. The DNA for the CDR3 is TGCGCCAGCAGCAAGGCAGCGGGGACTAGCGGGAGAAACAATGAGCAGTTCTTC.

Note on this clone: At one boundary the junction diverges from the germline segment, which might be a read error. The chain is built from TRBV4-3 and TRBJ2-2; D is undetermined. There are 14 residues in the CDR3. In germline, CDR1 is LGHNA, CDR2 YSLEER. CDR3 coding DNA: TGCGCCAGCAGCCAAGAGGTGAACCCCGGGGAGCTGTTTTTT. Protein product: CASSQEVNPGELFF.

CDR3 residues: CASSSLESDAGELFF. In DNA form, the CDR3 reads TGCGCCAGCAGCTCCCTCGAGAGCGACGCCGGGGAGCTGTTTTTT. V usage is TRBV5-1 and J usage is TRBJ2-2; D call uncertain. Trimming stripped 3 bases from V and 6 bases from J, with 15 bases between. This CDR3 region has 15 residues. Germline V gene sequence: CDR1 SGHRS, CDR2 YFSETQ.

The chain employs TRBV7-9 and TRBJ2-1; perhaps D is TRBD1 or TRBD2 (5 bases each). The germline V gene encodes CDR1 SEHNR and CDR2 FQNEAQ (reference sequence). V was cut by 5 bases and J by 8 bases, with 13 bases left in between. The CDR3 loop spans 13 amino acids. The CDR3 loop is CASSTRDGDEQFF. In DNA form, the CDR3 reads TGTGCCAGCAGCACCCGGGACGGCGATGAGCAGTTCTTC.

The rearrangement uses TRBV11-2 and TRBJ2-1; perhaps TRBD2 as D (6 bases). This CDR3 spans 17 amino acids. Germline V CDR1 and CDR2: SGHAT, FQNNGV. Deletions cut 5 bases from V and 4 bases from J, with 21 bases between. As DNA, the CDR3 is TGTGCCAGCAGCACAAAAGTGCCGGGGGAGCGTTACAATGAGCAGTTCTTC. As protein: CASSTKVPGERYNEQFF.

The V and J genes are TRBV27 and TRBJ2-1; 10 nucleotides match TRBD2. The CDR3 covers 16 residues. Germline values: CDR1 MNHEY, CDR2 SMNVEV (reference sequence). V trimming: 4 bases; J trimming: 2 bases; junction bases outside the gene matches: 5. The CDR3 loop is CASSWGSGRAYNEQFF. CDR3 coding DNA: TGTGCCAGCAGTTGGGGAAGCGGGAGGGCCTACAATGAGCAGTTCTTC.

The V and J genes are TRBV7-8 and TRBJ2-2, with D unresolved. CDR3 length: 15 amino acids. CDR1 is SGHVS and CDR2 is FQNEAQ in the germline V gene. V was clipped by 1 base and J by 7 bases, with 13 bases between them. This CDR3 is CASSLDVGFGGELFF. CDR3 in DNA: TGTGCCAGCAGCTTAGATGTGGGGTTTGGCGGGGAGCTGTTTTTT.

The chain uses TRBV20-1 and TRBJ2-1; a weak D match, TRBD2 (6 bases). Germline values: CDR1 DFQATT, CDR2 SNEGSKA (reference sequence). V was trimmed by 5 bases and J by 10 bases, leaving 12 bases between them. The CDR3 length is 11 residues. The CDR3 spells CSAHGTSEQFF. CDR3 nucleotides: TGCAGTGCTCACGGGACTTCCGAGCAGTTCTTC.

The chain recombines TRBV28 with TRBJ2-1; TRBD1 aligns across 7 bases. The CDR3 has 15 residues. With V trimmed by 6 bases and J by 3 bases, 8 bases remained unmatched. Germline V gives CDR1 MDHEN, CDR2 SYDVKM. The DNA for the CDR3 is TGTGCCAGCAGACCAGACAGGGCCCACTACAATGAGCAGTTCTTC. Translation: CASRPDRAHYNEQFF.

This chain uses TRBV6-5 with TRBJ2-1, with D perhaps matching TRBD2 (5 bases). V shed 5 bases and J shed 3 bases, with 14 bases lying between them. The length of the CDR3 is 15 residues. Germline CDR1 MNHEY, CDR2 SVGAGI. CDR3 bases: TGTGCCAGCAGTCCCTCTAGCTTTGTCTACAATGAGCAGTTCTTC. Amino acids: CASSPSSFVYNEQFF.

The chain employs TRBV18 and TRBJ2-5; TRBD2 agrees at 10 bases. The ends lost 3 bases at V and 5 bases at J; junction bases unmatched: 6. In germline, CDR1 is KGHSH, CDR2 LQKENI. CDR3 length: 15 amino acids. For the CDR3, the DNA is TGTGCCAGCTCACCTGGGACTAGCGACGCCGAGACCCAGTACTTC. It encodes CASSPGTSDAETQYF.

CDR3 in amino acids: CASGLAQAGISSLDTGELFF. The CDR3 DNA sequence: TGTGCTAGTGGTTTGGCTCAAGCCGGGATTTCGAGTTTAGACACCGGGGAGCTGTTTTTT. The J gene is TRBJ2-2, the V gene TRBV12-5; D perhaps matches TRBD2 (5 bases). The germline V and J ends were trimmed by 1 base and 3 bases, with 24 bases remaining between them. The germline V gene encodes CDR1 LGHNT and CDR2 FRNRAP. The CDR3 is 20 amino acids.

V usage is TRBV4-1 and J usage is TRBJ2-5, with 7 bases identical to TRBD2. The length of the CDR3 is 16 residues. V shed 1 base and J 0 bases; nucleotides not matched to a gene: 5. CDR1 and CDR2 (germline): MGHRA, YSYEKL. The CDR3 nucleotides are TGCGCCAGCAGCCAAGGGGCTAGCGGCGACCAAGAGACCCAGTACTTC. It yields the protein CASSQGASGDQETQYF.

The chain carries TRBV28 and TRBJ2-7, with TRBD2 matching 10 bases. Germline CDR1 reads MDHEN; CDR2 reads SYDVKM. The CDR3 extends over 22 amino acids. The ends lost 3 bases at V and 0 bases at J; junction bases unmatched: 23. CDR3 sequence (DNA): TGTGCCAGCAGTTTTGGTCCTTATCAGGGGCTAGCGGGAGTGTCTAGCTCCTACGAGCAGTACTTC. This translates into CASSFGPYQGLAGVSSSYEQYF.

This clone has only one observation. The V call is TRBV28, the J call TRBJ1-6; D is undetermined. With 4 bases removed from V and 6 bases from J, the gap between germline ends came to 10 bases. The germline V gene encodes CDR1 MDHEN and CDR2 SYDVKM. The CDR3 runs 14 residues. The CDR3 loop reads CASSCEEINSPLHF. Written as DNA, the CDR3 is TGTGCCAGCAGTTGCGAGGAAATTAATTCACCCCTCCACTTT.

Details on this clone: The junction and the germline gene differ at one end; a read error may be behind it. The rearrangement links TRBV6-1 to TRBJ1-1; D may be TRBD1 (6 bases). CDR1 MNHNS and CDR2 SASEGT come from the germline V gene. CDR3 length equals 15 residues. The DNA of the CDR3 is TGTGCCAGCAGTCGTAAGAGGGGGGCAAACACTGAAGTTTTCTTT. As protein: CASSRKRGANTEVFF.